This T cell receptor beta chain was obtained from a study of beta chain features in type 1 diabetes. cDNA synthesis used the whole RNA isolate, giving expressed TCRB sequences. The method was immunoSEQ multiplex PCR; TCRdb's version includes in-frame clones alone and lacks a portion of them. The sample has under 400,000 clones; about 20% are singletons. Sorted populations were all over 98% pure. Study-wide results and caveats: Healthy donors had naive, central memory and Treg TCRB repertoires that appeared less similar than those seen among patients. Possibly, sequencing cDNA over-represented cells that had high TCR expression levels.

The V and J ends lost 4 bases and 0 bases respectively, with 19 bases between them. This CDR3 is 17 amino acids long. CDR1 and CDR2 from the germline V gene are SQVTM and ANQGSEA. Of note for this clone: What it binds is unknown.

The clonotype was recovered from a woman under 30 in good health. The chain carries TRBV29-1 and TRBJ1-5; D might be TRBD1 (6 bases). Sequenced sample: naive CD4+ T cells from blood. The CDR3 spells CSVVPGADLYSNQPQHF. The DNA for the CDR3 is TGCAGCGTTGTCCCAGGGGCCGATCTCTATAGCAATCAGCCCCAGCATTTT.